A selection of T cell receptor beta chains follows, all from one sample in a study of early T cells in non-severe SARS-CoV-2 infection. TCRdb reprocessed the 5' RACE reads via MiXCR and lists one record per CDR3 protein. Of approximately 89,000 distinct CDR3 sequences listed, roughly 13% were seen once; the top ten hold roughly 3%. The sample comprised whole blood. All receptors derive from an adult who was a healthcare worker with PCR-confirmed SARS-CoV-2 infection or an uninfected control (not recorded which). Both conserved end residues are part of each CDR3. D genes are given only for firm matches. Clone size is shown for a subset of rows, as once, few, many or a class of expanded clone.

j_gene | abundance | v_gene | d_gene | CDR3aa
TRBJ1-1 | many | TRBV30 | NA | CAWSQGMNTEAFF
TRBJ1-2 | many | TRBV7-9 | TRBD1 | CASSSTGTVGYTF
TRBJ2-5 | many | TRBV11-2 | NA | CASSLDRGTQYF
TRBJ2-1 | many | TRBV5-1 | NA | CASSPGPGSNEQFF
TRBJ2-7 | NA | TRBV28 | NA | CASSLYRESSYEQYF
TRBJ2-5 | NA | TRBV24-1 | NA | CATSDLRPGETQHF
TRBJ2-3 | NA | TRBV29-1 | NA | CSVEGRGPSTDTQYF
TRBJ2-3 | few | TRBV20-1 | NA | CSARPSPPTWPEDTQYF
TRBJ2-7 | NA | TRBV7-9 | NA | CASSFVPGLLGSEQYF
TRBJ2-1 | few | TRBV20-1 | NA | CSARLPGTDNEQFF
TRBJ1-2 | many | TRBV6-6 | NA | CASIQMTANYGYTF
TRBJ1-6 | many | TRBV11-2 | TRBD1 | CASSPQGAGSPLHF
TRBJ2-7 | many | TRBV20-1 | TRBD2 | CSASSSGGLEQYF
TRBJ2-1 | many | TRBV7-9 | TRBD2 | CASSIQAGEYNEQFF
TRBJ1-2 | few | TRBV12-3/TRBV12-4 | TRBD1 | CASRLTGGKYGYTF
TRBJ2-1 | once | TRBV13 | NA | CASSLGRAMDNEQFF
TRBJ2-2 | NA | TRBV5-1 | NA | CASSRRAEGTGELFF
TRBJ1-5 | few | TRBV7-2 | NA | CASSLAGTAKQPQHF
TRBJ2-3 | NA | TRBV10-3 | NA | CAISGTSVTDTQYF